These 5 T cell receptor beta chains were all obtained from the same sample, sequenced in a study of shared clonotypes between healthy human individuals. Data came from immunoSEQ multiplex PCR; TCRdb stores just in-frame clones and leaves some out. The sample records roughly 500,000 clones, over 60% being singletons. The sample taken for sequencing was PBMCs. The receptors were gathered from a woman between 35 and 50 years old in good health. Some clones in this sample may be carry-over from other donors' samples.

The chain links TRBV4-1 to TRBJ2-3, with no clear D. The CDR3 loop spans 16 amino acids. Germline V gene sequence: CDR1 MGHRA, CDR2 YSYEKL. The V end was cut by 1 base, the J end by 2 bases, with 13 bases between. CDR3 region: CASSQVPGPNTDTQYF. The CDR3 DNA reads TGCGCCAGCAGCCAAGTTCCAGGCCCGAACACAGATACGCAGTATTTT.

This clone has a single count. At one boundary the junction diverges from the germline segment, which might be a read error. Other DNA sequences within the sample encode an identical CDR3. The chain is built from TRBV6-5 and TRBJ2-5; 12 positions agree with TRBD2. From germline, CDR1 is MNHEY and CDR2 SVGAGI. The CDR3 has 16 amino acids. The CDR3 region has the DNA TGCGCCAGCAGTTACTTACTAGCGGGAGGCCAAGAGACCCAGTACTTC. Protein product: CASSYLLAGGQETQYF.

This clone was found once. This chain uses TRBV5-4 with TRBJ2-7, with D perhaps being TRBD1 or TRBD2 (5 bases each). CDR1 is SGHNT, CDR2 YYREEE, per germline (reference sequence). Trimming removed 0 bases at V and 0 bases at J, with 10 bases between. This CDR3 has 15 residues. CDR3 nucleotide sequence: TGTGCCAGCAGCTTGGGGGGACGGAGCTCCTACGAGCAGTACTTC. The encoded protein is CASSLGGRSSYEQYF.

The chain has TRBV6-5 and TRBJ1-2; possible D gene TRBD1, 5 bases. CDR1 and CDR2 from the germline V gene are MNHEY and SVGAGI. V was shortened by 7 bases and J by 2 bases, with 8 bases between the two germline ends. The length of the CDR3 is 12 residues. The CDR3 protein is CASIGDNYGYTF. Written as DNA, the CDR3 is TGTGCCAGCATAGGGGACAACTATGGCTACACCTTC.

V is TRBV11-2 and J is TRBJ1-1; D gene unclear. This CDR3 region has 14 residues. Germline CDR1 is SGHAT and CDR2 is FQNNGV. V lost 1 base, J lost 1 base, and 7 bases lay in between. The CDR3 DNA sequence: TGTGCCAGCAGCTTAGCCGCCGGGAACACTGAAGCTTTCTTT. Translation: CASSLAAGNTEAFF.